This T cell receptor (beta chain) was documented in a study of cytotoxic CD8 clonotypes in ibrutinib-treated CLL. Points on this clone: The target antigen is unknown.

Germline CDR1 and CDR2: SGHVS and FQNEAQ. V gave up 7 bases and J gave up 5 bases, with 14 bases separating them. The CDR3 loop spans 13 amino acids. The method was immunoSEQ multiplex PCR; TCRdb's version includes in-frame clones alone and lacks a portion of them. This sample has about 160,000 clones, with about 88% found just once. Overall study results and limits: Clonotypes that were public were uncommon, and they contracted or stayed stable on treatment.

This clonotype originated in a human donor with chronic lymphocytic leukemia. This chain links TRBV7-8 with TRBJ2-5; D is possibly TRBD1 (6 bases). Sample: PBMCs, taken at disease progression, from a patient treated with ibrutinib. The CDR3 sequence: CASTWWTEETQYF. CDR3 coding DNA: TGTGCCAGCACCTGGTGGACAGAGGAGACCCAGTACTTC.